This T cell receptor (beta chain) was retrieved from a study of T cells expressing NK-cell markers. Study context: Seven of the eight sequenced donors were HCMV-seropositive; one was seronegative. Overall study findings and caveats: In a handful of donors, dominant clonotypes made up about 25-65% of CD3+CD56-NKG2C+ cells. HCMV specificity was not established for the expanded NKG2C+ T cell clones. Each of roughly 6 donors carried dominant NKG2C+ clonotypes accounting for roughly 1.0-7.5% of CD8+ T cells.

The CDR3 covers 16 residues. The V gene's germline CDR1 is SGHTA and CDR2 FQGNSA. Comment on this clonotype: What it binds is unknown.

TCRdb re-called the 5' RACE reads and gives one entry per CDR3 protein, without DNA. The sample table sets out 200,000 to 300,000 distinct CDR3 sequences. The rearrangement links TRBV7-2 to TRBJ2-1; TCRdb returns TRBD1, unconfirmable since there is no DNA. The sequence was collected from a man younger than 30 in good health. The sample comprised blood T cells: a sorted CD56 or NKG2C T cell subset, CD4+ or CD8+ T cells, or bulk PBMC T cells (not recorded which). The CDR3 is CASSLAGTGTYNEQFF.